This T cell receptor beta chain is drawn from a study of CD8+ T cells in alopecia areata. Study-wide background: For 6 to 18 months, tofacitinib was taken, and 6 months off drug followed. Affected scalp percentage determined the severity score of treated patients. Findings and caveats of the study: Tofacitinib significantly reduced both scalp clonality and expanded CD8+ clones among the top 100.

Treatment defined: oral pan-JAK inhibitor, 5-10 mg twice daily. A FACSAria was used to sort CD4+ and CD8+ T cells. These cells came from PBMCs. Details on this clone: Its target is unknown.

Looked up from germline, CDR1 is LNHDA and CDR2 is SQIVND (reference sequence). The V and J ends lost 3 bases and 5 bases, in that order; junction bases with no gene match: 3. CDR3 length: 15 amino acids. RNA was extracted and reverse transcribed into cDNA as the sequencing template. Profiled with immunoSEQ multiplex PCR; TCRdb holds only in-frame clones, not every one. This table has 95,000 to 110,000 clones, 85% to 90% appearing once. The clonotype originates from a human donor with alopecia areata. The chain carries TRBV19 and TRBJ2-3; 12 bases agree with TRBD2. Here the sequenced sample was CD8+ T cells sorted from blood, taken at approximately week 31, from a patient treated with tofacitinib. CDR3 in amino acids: CASSIRLAGEDTQYF. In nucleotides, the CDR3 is TGTGCCAGTAGTATCCGACTAGCGGGGGAAGATACGCAGTATTTT.